This entry lists 24 T cell receptor beta chains sequenced from one sample in a study of shared clonotypes between healthy human individuals. Clones were sequenced by immunoSEQ multiplex PCR, and TCRdb holds only the in-frame ones, with some missing. There are 2 million to 2.5 million clones in the sample; about 90% occur only once, and 0.3% to 0.4% lies in the top ten. Material: naive CD4+ T cells from PBMCs. Subset denoted: CD45RA+ positively selected. The receptors originated from a man aged 18 to 29 in good health. Some clones in this sample may be carry-over from other donors' samples.

J is TRBJ2-7 and V is TRBV7-2; TRBD2 matches 7 bases. V shed 4 bases, J shed 3 bases, and the junction held 9 bases outside the gene matches. The germline gives CDR1 SGHTA, CDR2 FQGNSA. The CDR3 consists of 15 residues. CDR3 coding DNA: TGTGCCAGCAGCTCCCTACTAGCGACATACTACGAGCAGTACTTC. This translates into CASSSLLATYYEQYF.

The gene calls are TRBV5-1 and TRBJ1-4, with D tentatively TRBD1 (5 bases). Per germline, CDR1 SGHRS and CDR2 YFSETQ. The CDR3 contains 14 residues. With 6 bases removed from V and 6 bases from J, the gap between germline ends came to 15 bases. CDR3: CASKGGARDEKLFF. Here the CDR3 DNA reads TGCGCCAGCAAAGGAGGGGCTCGAGATGAAAAACTGTTTTTT.

The rearrangement uses TRBV25-1 and TRBJ2-3; unclear D gene. Trimming left V 5 bases short and J 13 bases short, with 16 bases between. Germline assignment: CDR1 MGHDK and CDR2 SYGVNS. The CDR3 runs 12 residues. CDR3 in DNA: TGTGCCAGCAGTCTAGGGATCTCTCGAGAGTATTTT. Protein: CASSLGISREYF.

The chain recombines TRBV5-1 with TRBJ2-7, with 12 bases matching TRBD2. J lost 5 bases, V lost 4 bases, and 13 bases had no gene match. This CDR3 is 17 amino acids long. Germline V gives CDR1 SGHRS, CDR2 YFSETQ. The CDR3, as DNA: TGCGCCAGCAGCACGATGCCCGGGACTAGCGGGTCACACGAGCAGTACTTC. It codes for CASSTMPGTSGSHEQYF.

J is TRBJ2-7 and V is TRBV7-3, with D hard to call. Trimming removed 5 bases at V and 3 bases at J, with 11 bases between. Germline values: CDR1 SGHTA, CDR2 FQGTGA. The CDR3 runs to 13 residues. The CDR3 loop reads CASSRSNGYEQYF. The CDR3 nucleotides read TGTGCCAGCAGCCGGAGCAATGGCTACGAGCAGTACTTC.

The gene calls are TRBV5-1 and TRBJ1-1; 8 positions agree with TRBD1. The junction had 8 bases not matched to a gene; V was cut back by 3 bases and J by 1 base. This CDR3 has 16 residues. CDR1 is SGHRS, CDR2 YFSETQ, per germline. The CDR3 nucleotides read TGCGCCAGCAGCTCTAATCCGGGACAGGCGAACACTGAAGCTTTCTTT. It is translated as CASSSNPGQANTEAFF.

The chain recombines TRBV5-1 with TRBJ1-2, with TRBD1 identical over 8 bases. Trimming removed 4 bases from V and 8 bases from J; junction bases left unmatched: 7. The CDR3 has 13 amino acids. The germline CDR1 and CDR2 sequences are SGHRS and YFSETQ. CDR3 nucleotide sequence: TGCGCCAGCAGCCAAGGACAGGGATCCGGCTACACCTTC. This encodes CASSQGQGSGYTF.

This clone was found once. This chain connects TRBV15 to TRBJ1-2; 7 bases line up with TRBD1. The CDR3 sequence is 15 residues long. Germline-derived CDR1 and CDR2 are LNHNV and YYDKDF (reference sequence). Losses at the gene ends were 1 base for V and 8 bases for J; bases not matched to a gene: 10. CDR3 region: CATSRVQGGAVGYTF. For the CDR3, the DNA is TGTGCCACCAGCAGAGTTCAAGGGGGCGCGGTAGGCTACACCTTC.

The chain employs TRBV9 and TRBJ1-5; D is unresolved. The germline V gene encodes CDR1 SGDLS and CDR2 YYNGEE. V was pared by 0 bases and J by 7 bases, with 14 bases between. This CDR3 has 15 amino acids. In nucleotides, the CDR3 is TGTGCCAGCAGCGTAGGTCCTGAATCCGCACAGCCCCAGCATTTT. Encoded protein: CASSVGPESAQPQHF.

The rearrangement links TRBV5-1 to TRBJ2-1; 8 bases are shared with TRBD1. The germline CDR1 and CDR2 sequences are SGHRS and YFSETQ. CDR3 length: 14 residues. After removal of 4 bases from V and 3 bases from J, the junction contained 3 bases not matched to a gene. In DNA form, the CDR3 reads TGCGCCAGCAGCCAGGGGGCCAGCTACAATGAGCAGTTCTTC. As protein: CASSQGASYNEQFF.

This clone appeared a single time. The chain combines TRBV6-5 with TRBJ1-2, with D unresolved. The CDR3 is made up of 13 amino acids. Germline CDR1 is MNHEY and CDR2 is SVGAGI. Trimming took off 5 bases at V and 8 bases at J, with 15 bases between the two ends. The CDR3 is CASSTALGRGYTF. CDR3 DNA: TGTGCCAGCAGTACGGCGTTAGGGAGGGGCTACACCTTC.

The chain has TRBV2 and TRBJ1-1, with D possibly being TRBD1 (5 bases). The CDR3 is 12 residues long. Germline V gives CDR1 SNHLY, CDR2 FYNNEI. V lost 4 bases and J 7 bases, leaving 10 bases between the germline ends. Here the CDR3 reads CASSAEQVEAFF. The CDR3 region has the DNA TGTGCCAGCAGTGCGGAACAGGTTGAAGCTTTCTTT.

CDR3 sequence: CAWSSPWGGGTDTQYF. Here the CDR3 DNA reads TGTGCCTGGAGTTCCCCTTGGGGGGGAGGGACAGATACGCAGTATTTT. The V gene is TRBV30, the J gene TRBJ2-3, with 7 bases aligning to TRBD2. J was trimmed by 3 bases and V by 2 bases; bases with no gene match: 11. The CDR3 totals 16 residues. Germline V lookup: CDR1 GTSNPN, CDR2 SVGIG (reference sequence). The whole variable domain, remainder taken from reference TRBV30 and TRBJ2-3, is SQTIHQWPATLVQPVGSPLSLECTVEGTSNPNLYWYRQAAGRGLQLLFYSVGIGQISSEVPQNLSASRPQDRQFILSSKKLLLSDSGFYLCAWSSPWGGGTDTQYFGPGTRLTVL.

The V gene is TRBV5-6, the J gene TRBJ1-3; no clear D. V lost 4 bases and J 7 bases, leaving 12 bases between the germline ends. The CDR3 totals 13 residues. CDR1 SGHDT and CDR2 YYEEEE come from the germline V gene. The CDR3 nucleotides read TGTGCCAGCAGCCTCGAGGTGGGGAACACCATATATTTT. Amino acid sequence: CASSLEVGNTIYF.

The V call is TRBV4-1, the J call TRBJ2-7; 13 bases line up with TRBD2. The CDR3 is made up of 17 amino acids. J lost 2 bases, V lost 0 bases, and 4 bases had no gene match. CDR1 and CDR2 from the germline V gene are MGHRA and YSYEKL. CDR3 sequence reads: CASSQDLGTSGTYEQYF. The CDR3 nucleotides read TGCGCCAGCAGCCAAGATCTTGGGACTAGCGGGACCTACGAGCAGTACTTC.

The CDR3 bases are TGTGCCAGCAGTCGGGCGAGCCCGGGGAGGAATGAGCAGTTCTTC. Translated: CASSRASPGRNEQFF. The genes are TRBV11-1 and TRBJ2-1, with D perhaps matching TRBD2 (6 bases). This CDR3 has 15 residues. V lost 6 bases, J lost 7 bases, and 19 bases lay in between. CDR1 SGHAT and CDR2 FQDESV come from the germline V gene (reference sequence).

This clone occurred once. The chain carries TRBV6-1 and TRBJ1-5; the D is unclear. V lost 7 bases and J 3 bases, leaving 13 bases between the germline ends. The germline gives CDR1 MNHNS, CDR2 SASEGT. The CDR3 is 14 amino acids. The CDR3 spells CASMVVSFNQPQHF. The CDR3 DNA reads TGTGCCAGCATGGTAGTCAGCTTCAATCAGCCCCAGCATTTT.

J is TRBJ1-2 and V is TRBV6-5; D is ambiguous. The germline V and J ends were trimmed by 2 bases and 5 bases, with 12 bases remaining between them. The CDR3 sequence is 14 residues long. Germline CDR1 reads MNHEY; CDR2 reads SVGAGI. CDR3 DNA: TGTGCCAGCAGTTACAAGCCGGGGTGGTATGGCTACACCTTC. It codes for CASSYKPGWYGYTF.

The chain links TRBV29-1 to TRBJ2-7, with D uncertain. V was trimmed by 4 bases and J by 0 bases, leaving 10 bases between them. The V gene's germline CDR1 is SQVTM and CDR2 ANQGSEA. This CDR3 contains 13 residues. The DNA for the CDR3 is TGCAGCGTTGTATCCCGAATCTCCTACGAGCAGTACTTC. It encodes CSVVSRISYEQYF.

This chain links TRBV14 with TRBJ2-2; D perhaps matches TRBD2 (6 bases). Trimming stripped 6 bases from V and 5 bases from J, with 16 bases between. The CDR3 is made up of 15 amino acids. The germline gives CDR1 SGHDN, CDR2 FVKESK. The CDR3 sequence is CASSFLSGVTGELFF. For the CDR3, the DNA is TGTGCCAGCAGTTTCCTTTCGGGAGTAACCGGGGAGCTGTTTTTT.

The genes are TRBV9 and TRBJ2-3, with TRBD2 as a possible D gene (5 bases). CDR3 length: 12 residues. Germline V lookup: CDR1 SGDLS, CDR2 YYNGEE. Trimming removed 5 bases at V and 2 bases at J, with 6 bases between. The CDR3 here is CASRGDTDTQYF. The DNA for the CDR3 is TGTGCCAGCAGGGGAGACACAGATACGCAGTATTTT.

The V call is TRBV6-4, the J call TRBJ2-1; possible D gene TRBD2, 5 bases. Per germline, CDR1 MRHNA and CDR2 SNTAGT. CDR3 length: 14 residues. With 8 bases removed from V and 5 bases from J, the gap between germline ends came to 16 bases. CDR3 bases: TGTGCCAGCCCAGGACTGGCCCACCACAATGAGCAGTTCTTC. Protein product: CASPGLAHHNEQFF.

The chain links TRBV9 to TRBJ2-1; 7 bases align to TRBD2. Per germline, CDR1 SGDLS and CDR2 YYNGEE. The CDR3 loop spans 15 amino acids. Trimming removed 4 bases from V and 14 bases from J; junction bases left unmatched: 18. The chain's CDR3 is CASSPGGGVGLAKFF. DNA for the CDR3: TGTGCCAGCAGCCCCGGGGGAGGGGTTGGGCTAGCGAAGTTCTTC.

This sequence joins TRBV5-6 and TRBJ2-1; 16 bases align to TRBD2. V dropped 2 bases and J dropped 0; count of bases not matched to a gene: 2. The CDR3 is 18 residues long. Germline CDR1 SGHDT, CDR2 YYEEEE. The CDR3 spells CASSFGTSGRDSYNEQFF. CDR3 bases: TGTGCCAGCAGCTTCGGGACTAGCGGGAGGGACTCCTACAATGAGCAGTTCTTC.